The clone carrying this TCR beta chain was seen repeatedly, ten times or more. The antigen is undetermined. This entry belongs to a study of metastatic and nonmetastatic thyroid tumors. Study information: From malignant and benign thyroid patients, repertoires in blood and in tumor or nodule tissue were compared. Study-level results: Malignant thyroid tumors reportedly exceeded benign nodules significantly in TCR beta diversity, with the difference appearing in blood and tumor.

V lost 6 bases and J lost 0, with 16 bases in between. The CDR3 contains 15 residues. Germline CDR1 and CDR2: DFQATT and SNEGSKA (reference sequence). Nobody among the patients had been given any treatment before thyroid surgery. Study processing details: Building a distant-metastasis classifier for papillary thyroid cancer drew on CDR3 differences across clinicopathological groups. TCRdb recomputed clones from the PCR reads via MiXCR. These V and J calls derive from TCRdb rather than the authors' analysis. Among tens of thousands of clones listed, about an eighth were seen once. The genes are TRBV20-1 and TRBJ2-3, with D maybe TRBD2 (5 bases). The source is a female donor with papillary thyroid cancer or a benign thyroid nodule (not recorded which). Some clones in this sample may be carry-over from other donors' samples. The sequenced sample consisted of tumor tissue. The CDR3 DNA reads as TGCAGTGCGGATAAAGGACTTGCAAGCACAGATACGCAGTATTTT. Its translation is CSADKGLASTDTQYF.